This entry lists 18 T cell receptor beta chains sequenced from one sample in a study of T-cell memory formation after mild COVID-19. Via MiXCR, TCRdb re-called the 5' RACE reads, giving one row per CDR3 protein. The sample holds some 320,000 distinct CDR3 sequences; around an eighth are singletons and the top ten take 21%. Sequencing was done on a sample of PBMCs or a T cell subset sorted from them (not recorded which). All receptors come from a man younger than 35 who had mild COVID-19 (a few samples of this study predate the infection). Cell type and time point are not known.

The chain recombines TRBV7-2 with TRBJ2-1; D possibly uses TRBD1 or TRBD2 (6 bases each). Per the germline V gene, CDR1 is SGHTA and CDR2 is FQGNSA. V gave up 1 base and J gave up 8 bases, with 18 bases separating them. CDR3 length: 16 residues. CDR3 nucleotide sequence: TGTGCCAGCAGCTTAGTTCTGGGGGGCGTGAACGATGAGCAGTTCTTC. Translation: CASSLVLGGVNDEQFF.

In this sample, this clonotype turned up many times. The rearrangement uses TRBV28 and TRBJ2-1; D unresolved. This CDR3 is 13 amino acids long. V was pared by 8 bases and J by 4 bases, with 12 bases between. Germline V gene lookup returns CDR1 MDHEN and CDR2 SYDVKM. DNA for the CDR3: TGTGCCAGCGGAATTTCAGGATACAATGAGCAGTTCTTC. This translates into CASGISGYNEQFF.

This clonotype was seen a few times. V is TRBV5-1 and J is TRBJ2-2; perhaps TRBD2 as D (6 bases). CDR1 is SGHRS and CDR2 is YFSETQ in the germline V gene. The CDR3 sequence is 16 residues long. Between the trimmed V and J ends, which lost 1 base and 2 bases, there was a span of 12 bases. The CDR3 region is CASSLTGGTNTGELFF. The CDR3 DNA sequence: TGCGCCAGCAGCTTGACCGGGGGTACTAACACCGGGGAGCTGTTTTTT.

This clonotype was counted a few times. This chain links TRBV5-1 with TRBJ1-2; the D is unclear. In germline, CDR1 is SGHRS, CDR2 YFSETQ. Trimming stripped 0 bases from V and 5 bases from J, with 8 bases between. The CDR3 length is 13 residues. This chain's CDR3 is CASSLEAGYGYTF. The CDR3 DNA follows: TGCGCCAGCAGCTTGGAGGCGGGGTATGGCTACACCTTC.

In this sample, this clonotype turned up a few times. The CDR3 nucleotides read TGTGCCACCGGACGGGCGGATACGCAGTATTTT. Translation: CATGRADTQYF. The chain uses TRBV27 and TRBJ2-3, with D unresolved. This CDR3 region has 11 residues. Germline V gives CDR1 MNHEY, CDR2 SMNVEV (reference sequence). Trimming took 10 bases from V and 6 from J, leaving 11 bases between them.

This clonotype was recorded many times. The chain links TRBV3-1 to TRBJ2-1, with 8 bases lining up with TRBD2. After removal of 3 bases from V and 0 bases from J, the junction contained 7 bases not matched to a gene. The CDR3 runs to 17 residues. The germline CDR1 and CDR2 sequences are LGHDT and YNNKEL (reference sequence). DNA for the CDR3: TGTGCCAGCAGCCAGGCCGGCAGCGGGGGCTCCTACAATGAGCAGTTCTTC. Encoded protein: CASSQAGSGGSYNEQFF.

V gene TRBV5-1 combines with J gene TRBJ2-1, with TRBD2 identical over 9 bases. The CDR3 has 16 amino acids. J gave up 9 bases and V 0 bases, and 10 bases lay outside the gene matches. Germline CDR1 SGHRS, CDR2 YFSETQ. This CDR3 is CASSLVSGGLPGEQFF. CDR3 DNA sequence: TGCGCCAGCAGCTTGGTTAGCGGGGGACTCCCGGGTGAGCAGTTCTTC.

This sequence joins TRBV2 and TRBJ2-7; D gene unclear. The ends were cut back, 6 bases at V and 6 bases at J, with 12 bases in the middle. CDR1 and CDR2 from the germline V gene are SNHLY and FYNNEI. The CDR3 totals 12 residues. The CDR3 DNA reads as TGTGCCAGCAGCCAATGGGGTAGCGAGCAGTACGTC. This encodes CASSQWGSEQYV.

The chain uses TRBV5-1 and TRBJ2-5; a possible D gene is TRBD1 (6 bases). V lost 0 bases to trimming and J lost 4 bases, with 13 bases between them. Germline V gene lookup returns CDR1 SGHRS and CDR2 YFSETQ. This CDR3 has 15 residues. This CDR3 is CASSLENRATETQYF. The CDR3 coding sequence is TGCGCCAGCAGCTTGGAGAACAGGGCTACAGAGACCCAGTACTTC. Looking up the rest from reference TRBV5-1 and TRBJ2-5 gives the full variable domain: KAGVTQTPRYLIKTRGQQVTLSCSPISGHRSVSWYQQTPGQGLQFLFEYFSETQRNKGNFPGRFSGRQFSNSRSEMNVSTLELGDSALYLCASSLENRATETQYFGPGTRLLVL.

The chain carries TRBV20-1 and TRBJ2-5; D is undetermined. Germline V CDR1 and CDR2: DFQATT, SNEGSKA (reference sequence). V dropped 6 bases and J dropped 5 bases, with 13 bases sitting between them. The CDR3 extends over 12 amino acids. The CDR3 is CSALGLVETQYF. The CDR3 DNA is TGCAGTGCCTTGGGTCTGGTGGAGACCCAGTACTTC.

The chain employs TRBV29-1 and TRBJ2-1, with no clear D. The CDR3 totals 12 residues. Germline V gene lookup returns CDR1 SQVTM and CDR2 ANQGSEA. V dropped 3 bases and J dropped 8 bases, with 11 bases sitting between them. The CDR3 nucleotides read TGCAGCGTTGAGGCAGTGTTGGATGAGCAGTTCTTC. Its translation: CSVEAVLDEQFF.

This clonotype was observed a handful of times. J is TRBJ2-5 and V is TRBV15, with D unclear. The CDR3 contains 13 residues. V lost 2 bases to trimming and J lost 5 bases, with 9 bases between them. Germline loops: CDR1 LNHNV, CDR2 YYDKDF (reference sequence). The CDR3 here is CATSRLVSETQYF. The CDR3 nucleotides read TGTGCCACCAGCAGACTAGTATCCGAGACCCAGTACTTC.

The gene calls are TRBV6-5 and TRBJ1-1, with TRBD1 identical over 9 bases. Trimming removed 5 bases from V and 2 bases from J; junction bases left unmatched: 6. There are 15 residues in the CDR3. Germline loops: CDR1 MNHEY, CDR2 SVGAGI. In DNA, the CDR3 is TGTGCCAGCAGTCCACCGGACAGGGGAAACACTGAAGCTTTCTTT. Its protein is CASSPPDRGNTEAFF.

This clonotype was picked up a small number of times. V gene TRBV5-1 combines with J gene TRBJ2-4; TRBD1 matches at 10 bases. Germline V gene lookup returns CDR1 SGHRS and CDR2 YFSETQ. V lost 3 bases and J lost 3; bases outside the gene matches: 12. This CDR3 comprises 18 residues. The CDR3 spells CASSSGTGDWNDKNIQYF. The CDR3 DNA sequence: TGCGCCAGCAGCTCCGGGACAGGGGATTGGAACGACAAAAACATTCAGTACTTC.

The chain recombines TRBV29-1 with TRBJ2-7; no clear D gene. Trimming took 0 bases from V and 0 from J, leaving 9 bases between them. This CDR3 is 14 amino acids long. CDR1 SQVTM and CDR2 ANQGSEA come from the germline V gene. In DNA, the CDR3 is TGCAGCGTTGAAGAAGTGGGCCGCTCCTACGAGCAGTACTTC. It translates to CSVEEVGRSYEQYF.

The rearrangement links TRBV5-1 to TRBJ2-2; D remains unclear. The ends were cut back, 0 bases at V and 4 bases at J, with 7 bases in the middle. The CDR3 runs to 14 residues. CDR1 is SGHRS and CDR2 is YFSETQ in the germline V gene. CDR3 region: CASSLGQITGELFF. Here the CDR3 DNA reads TGCGCCAGCAGCTTGGGCCAGATCACCGGGGAGCTGTTTTTT.

This clonotype was counted ten times or more. The V gene is TRBV27, the J gene TRBJ2-4; no definite D call. This CDR3 spans 16 amino acids. The germline V gene encodes CDR1 MNHEY and CDR2 SMNVEV (reference sequence). Trimming removed 4 bases at V and 0 bases at J, with 13 bases between. As DNA, the CDR3 is TGTGCCAGCAGTTCCCTAATTAAGGTAGCCAAAAACATTCAGTACTTC. It encodes CASSSLIKVAKNIQYF.

The count of this clonotype is one. J is TRBJ1-2 and V is TRBV10-3, with D possibly matching TRBD1 (5 bases). CDR3 length: 15 residues. Trimming stripped 4 bases from V and 7 bases from J, with 19 bases between. The germline CDR1 and CDR2 sequences are ENHRY and SYGVKD. For the CDR3, the DNA is TGTGCCATCAGTGGGGGGGTCCTCTCATGGGGTGGCTACACCTTC. It encodes CAISGGVLSWGGYTF.